The 8 T cell receptor beta chains given below trace back to one sample, sequenced in a study of PD-L1 blockade in urothelial cancer. Only in-frame clones appear in the TCRdb table, and some are missing; sequencing was by immunoSEQ multiplex PCR. The sample holds some 67,000 clones; 85% to 90% are singletons and the top ten take approximately 3.2%. Here the sequenced sample was PBMCs, taken around atezolizumab (anti-PD-L1) treatment. Receptor source: a man aged 55 to 70 with urothelial cancer.

V and J are TRBV7-9 and TRBJ2-3, with 7 nucleotides matching TRBD2. Germline assignment: CDR1 SEHNR and CDR2 FQNEAQ (reference sequence). This CDR3 contains 11 residues. Written as DNA, the CDR3 is TGTGCGGGGGGGATCACAGATACGCAGTATTTT. Translated: CAGGITDTQYF.

The chain couples TRBV5-1 to TRBJ2-3; a possible D gene is TRBD1 (6 bases). The V and J ends lost 3 bases and 6 bases respectively, with 11 bases between them. In germline, CDR1 is SGHRS, CDR2 YFSETQ. The CDR3 totals 13 residues. CDR3 coding DNA: TGCGCCAGCAGCTCAGGGGATCGGGATACGCAGTATTTT. It yields the protein CASSSGDRDTQYF. Using reference TRBV5-1 and TRBJ2-3 for the parts outside the CDR3, the full variable domain is KAGVTQTPRYLIKTRGQQVTLSCSPISGHRSVSWYQQTPGQGLQFLFEYFSETQRNKGNFPGRFSGRQFSNSRSEMNVSTLELGDSALYLCASSSGDRDTQYFGPGTRLTVL.

CDR3 residues: CASSYSTRGEAFF. CDR3 sequence (DNA): TGTGCCAGCAGTTACTCGACCAGAGGTGAAGCTTTCTTT. The rearrangement links TRBV6-6 to TRBJ1-1, with D hard to call. The V gene's germline CDR1 is MNHNY and CDR2 SVGAGI (reference sequence). This CDR3 contains 13 residues. V was trimmed by 0 bases and J by 7 bases, leaving 9 bases between them.

The J gene is TRBJ1-1, the V gene TRBV15, with a tentative D call TRBD1 (5 bases). CDR1 is LNHNV and CDR2 is YYDKDF in the germline V gene (reference sequence). The CDR3 sequence is 14 residues long. The V end lost 8 bases, the J end lost 0 bases, and 13 bases lay between the germline ends. CDR3 residues: CATRQGTLNTEAFF. In DNA form, the CDR3 reads TGTGCCACCCGCCAGGGCACCCTGAACACTGAAGCTTTCTTT.

V gene TRBV5-1 combines with J gene TRBJ2-5, with 12 bases matching TRBD2. Germline CDR1 SGHRS, CDR2 YFSETQ. V shed 4 bases, J shed 5 bases, and the junction held 6 bases outside the gene matches. This CDR3 comprises 15 residues. CDR3 sequence: CASSPPSGGAETQYF. The CDR3 DNA sequence: TGCGCCAGCAGCCCCCCTAGCGGGGGGGCGGAGACCCAGTACTTC.

J is TRBJ2-1 and V is TRBV5-1; 7 bases are a match to TRBD2. This CDR3 is built from 14 residues. CDR1 SGHRS and CDR2 YFSETQ come from the germline V gene. The V gene end was trimmed by 4 bases and the J gene end by 9 bases; junction bases not matched to a gene: 10. The CDR3, as DNA: TGCGCCAGCAGCGCAACGGGCGGCGGGGGTGAGCAGTTCTTC. It yields the protein CASSATGGGGEQFF.

The chain combines TRBV7-9 with TRBJ2-1, with 7 bases matching TRBD2. J lost 0 bases, V lost 0 bases, and 8 bases had no gene match. Germline CDR1 SEHNR, CDR2 FQNEAQ (reference sequence). The CDR3 is made up of 18 amino acids. The CDR3 coding sequence is TGTGCCAGCAGCTTAGCGGGAGGGCCCAAGAGCTCCTACAATGAGCAGTTCTTC. As protein: CASSLAGGPKSSYNEQFF.

CDR3 nucleotide sequence: TGTGCCTGGAGGGATATCGGGACTCCTACAGACACAGATACGCAGTATTTT. Residues: CAWRDIGTPTDTDTQYF. V gene TRBV30 combines with J gene TRBJ2-3, with a weak D call TRBD2 (6 bases). CDR3 length equals 17 residues. Germline V CDR1 and CDR2: GTSNPN, SVGIG (reference sequence). The V end lost 3 bases, the J end lost 2 bases, and 21 bases lay between the germline ends.